This T cell receptor beta chain was recovered during a study of shared clonotypes between healthy human individuals (TCRdb year 2020). In the study overall: Three men and a couple of women, aged 18 to 49 years, made up the cohort. Per donor, three plates each were used for CD4 naive and CD4 memory, two for CD8 naive, and one for CD8 memory. To estimate repertoire size and how much clonotype sharing occurs between individuals, the study deeply sequenced the blood TCR repertoires of a handful of healthy adults. Different laboratories and diverse techniques were used to prepare libraries and sequence TCR repertoires, to increase sequencing depth and limit assay-specific biases. Between about 0.8 and 9.5 billion PBMCs per donor were obtained by leukapheresis. Broad study findings and their caveats: Incomplete sequencing was indicated by rarefaction of sorted-subset datasets, despite the large sequencing depth. Sampling was restricted to blood, and TCR repertoires in tissue are likely to differ from TCR repertoires in blood. Compared with non-shared clonotypes, the clonotypes found in all four sorted-subset donors had higher generation probabilities. Sharing across a few donors was observed for around 5% of naive CD4, over 3% of naive CD8, 2% to 2.5% of memory CD4, and about 0.4% of memory CD8 clonotypes. Based on pairwise subsampling, the degree of clonotype sharing among donors was expected to be affected by sequencing depth. Naive subsets generally had larger estimated clonotype richness than memory subsets. The genetic and exposure-history diversity represented was limited by the small number of donors.

From a lookup of the germline V gene, CDR1 and CDR2 are SGHNT and YENEEA. Including the terminal cysteine and phenylalanine, the CDR3 comprises 15 residues. Only CDR3 DNA is held: 45 bases, read in frame from base 1. Ends trimmed: V by 4 bases, J by 4 bases; bases unmatched to a gene: 6. CD8 naive samples consisted of CD45RO-negative cells that were positively selected for CCR7, yielding a CD45RA+CCR7+ population without TemRA cells. Donors were healthy HIV-negative adults with no recently reported acute infections or vaccinations. Only Caucasian adults living in Nashville, Tennessee, USA were represented among the donors. After blood collection by leukapheresis, PBMCs were isolated using Ficoll-Histopaque density gradient centrifugation and then cryopreserved in the vapor phase of liquid nitrogen. Analytical flow cytometry was used to check the purity and quantity of every magnetically sorted T cell population. Each sorted fraction had its genomic DNA isolated and then quantified by UV absorbance on a Nanodrop 2000c.

Using the deep immunoSEQ assay, multiplex PCR amplified TCR CDR3 regions from genomic DNA. Extracted genomic DNA from each cell subset was distributed evenly across all wells of several immunoSEQ 96-well plates, and each plate was treated as a replicate. For sorted subsets, about 200 ng genomic DNA, equal to about 30,000 T cell genomes, was loaded into each replicate PCR. Purified libraries were quantified with a Qubit 3.0 fluorometer, sized on a Bioanalyzer 2100, and re-quantified with the KAPA Library Quantification kit. Every immunoSEQ 96-well plate was sequenced on a dedicated single-read 150-cycle Illumina NextSeq 550 flow cell. The paper's processing steps were these. Because the immunoSEQ output included only junctional sequences and no quality scores, the filtering could not be the same as the filtering used for full-length reads. Sequences were annotated with PyIR, a Python wrapper for IgBLAST v1.9, using IMGT germline references to assign V/J genes and CDR3. Reads were removed for weak V/J assignments (E-value above 1e-6), missing CDR3, stop codons, out-of-frame junctions, or ambiguous translated residues. V3J clonotypes were defined by identical inferred V gene, J gene, and CDR3 amino acid sequence. Percentage overlap between repertoires was calculated by dividing the number of shared unique clonotypes by the size of the smaller repertoire. Richness of each repertoire was evaluated using RTK rarefaction, the Chao1 estimator, and Recon v2.1 estimates of unobserved clonotypes. Generation probabilities were computed with OLGA for all TCRbeta clonotypes obtained by the gDNA method from four donors. The table was pulled from immuneACCESS by TCRdb, which kept in-frame rearrangements only. Such tables lose some clones; where checked, under half of the loss comes from unresolved V genes, and the rest has no known cause. V and J calls and clone size follow that table, whereas D and trimming were derived from the DNA. For this sample the table gives roughly 2,000,000 clones, of which roughly 95% were detected only once. The ten largest clones represent about 1.7% of the sample.

To note about this clone: Its antigen is still unknown. Base quality data are lacking; no much larger clone is found one base away. The same CDR3 can be traced to other DNA sequences in this sample.

This sequence originates from a man between 18 and 35 years old in good health. Some clones in this sample may be carry-over from other donors' samples. The rearrangement combines TRBV11-3 with TRBJ2-1, with 8 middle bases fitting TRBD1. Sequencing used naive CD8+ T cells from PBMCs. What this sample's cell subset or site label stands for: CD45RA+CCR7+. Here is the DNA: TGTGCCAGCAGCTCCCGACAGGGGTCATACAATGAGCAGTTCTTC. Its amino acids are CASSSRQGSYNEQFF.